One sample yielded the 12 T cell receptor beta chains listed below, sequenced in a study of T cells after posttransplantation cyclophosphamide. The protocol was immunoSEQ multiplex PCR, while the TCRdb copy is restricted to in-frame clones and leaves out a portion. The specimen has 30,000 or so clones, none found just once. Material for sequencing was PBMCs. Every receptor here comes from a woman aged 55-70 years in good health, CMV-negative, and a related stem cell transplant donor.

In this sample, this clone turned up many times. The chain combines TRBV19 with TRBJ2-2; no clear D. The germline V gene has CDR1 LNHDA and CDR2 SQIVND (reference sequence). The CDR3 runs to 15 residues. Trimming removed 3 bases at V and 1 base at J, with 9 bases between. The CDR3 sequence is CASSIQAMNTGELFF. In DNA form, the CDR3 reads TGTGCCAGTAGTATTCAGGCGATGAACACCGGGGAGCTGTTTTTT. Full variable domain (outside the CDR3, taken from reference TRBV19 and TRBJ2-2): DGGITQSPKYLFRKEGQNVTLSCEQNLNHDAMYWYRQDPGQGLRLIYYSQIVNDFQKGDIAEGYSVSREKKESFPLTVTSAQKNPTAFYLCASSIQAMNTGELFFGEGSRLTVL.

This clone was seen a handful of times. The CDR3, as DNA: TGTGCCAGCAGCCCTACAGGGGTCCAAGAGACCCAGTACTTC. Amino acid sequence: CASSPTGVQETQYF. The rearrangement links TRBV12-3 or TRBV12-4 to TRBJ2-5; the match to TRBD1 covers 7 bases. V trimming: 6 bases; J trimming: 1 base; junction bases outside the gene matches: 5. The CDR3 loop spans 14 amino acids.

The sample holds many counts of this clone. This sequence joins TRBV19 and TRBJ2-1, with D unresolved. CDR1 LNHDA and CDR2 SQIVND come from the germline V gene (reference sequence). CDR3 length: 17 amino acids. V lost 0 bases and J 0 bases, leaving 12 bases between the germline ends. CDR3 sequence: CASSIDPPSSSYNEQFF. In nucleotides, the CDR3 is TGTGCCAGTAGTATAGACCCACCATCTAGCTCCTACAATGAGCAGTTCTTC.

The chain is built from TRBV6-5 and TRBJ2-7, with unresolved D. Looked up from germline, CDR1 is MNHEY and CDR2 is SVGAGI. V was clipped by 7 bases and J by 6 bases, with 19 bases between them. The CDR3 contains 14 residues. As DNA, the CDR3 is TGTGCCAGCATCCCTAGGCCCCCTCCCATCGAGCAGTACTTC. Translation: CASIPRPPPIEQYF.

This clone was seen repeatedly, ten times or more. V usage is TRBV28 and J usage is TRBJ2-7; 8 positions agree with TRBD2. CDR1 and CDR2 (germline): MDHEN, SYDVKM. J was trimmed by 3 bases and V by 6 bases; bases with no gene match: 10. The CDR3 consists of 15 residues. CDR3 DNA sequence: TGTGCCAGCAGAGACATACGGGGGGGCCTCTACGAGCAGTACTTC. It translates to CASRDIRGGLYEQYF.

This clone came up many times. V usage is TRBV27 and J usage is TRBJ1-3; TRBD1 matches at 9 bases. Germline assignment: CDR1 MNHEY and CDR2 SMNVEV (reference sequence). The ends lost 6 bases at V and 4 bases at J; junction bases unmatched: 10. The CDR3 covers 16 residues. The CDR3: CASRSGTGNGGNTIYF. CDR3 coding DNA: TGTGCCAGCAGATCCGGGACAGGGAACGGAGGAAACACCATATATTTT.

This clone appeared many times. The chain employs TRBV27 and TRBJ1-6; tentatively, D is TRBD1 (6 bases). CDR3 length: 17 amino acids. V was clipped by 4 bases and J by 0 bases, with 13 bases between them. Germline lookup yields CDR1 MNHEY and CDR2 SMNVEV (reference sequence). For the CDR3, the DNA is TGTGCCAGCAGTTGGGGGCTCGTAAGCTCCTATAATTCACCCCTCCACTTT. As protein: CASSWGLVSSYNSPLHF.

This clone was seen more than once but under ten times. This sequence joins TRBV7-2 and TRBJ2-7; tentatively, D is TRBD1 (6 bases). Germline assignment: CDR1 SGHTA and CDR2 FQGNSA. The CDR3 has 13 amino acids. V dropped 10 bases and J dropped 2 bases, with 15 bases sitting between them. CDR3 nucleotides: TGTGCCACCGCCTCGGGACAAACCTACGAGCAGTACTTC. Its protein is CATASGQTYEQYF.

This clone was counted many times. The chain couples TRBV7-9 to TRBJ1-1; 9 nucleotides match TRBD1. CDR3 length: 15 residues. V shed 5 bases and J 5 bases; nucleotides not matched to a gene: 9. Germline V gene lookup returns CDR1 SEHNR and CDR2 FQNEAQ (reference sequence). The CDR3 coding sequence is TGTGCCAGCAGCCCAGGGGGACAGGGACGGACTGAAGCTTTCTTT. It yields the protein CASSPGGQGRTEAFF.

This clone was counted ten times or more. The V gene is TRBV4-1, the J gene TRBJ1-5; TRBD1 is a possible D gene (5 bases). The ends were cut back, 2 bases at V and 4 bases at J, with 6 bases in the middle. The CDR3 is 13 amino acids. In germline, CDR1 is MGHRA, CDR2 YSYEKL. Here the CDR3 DNA reads TGCGCCAGCAGCCAACAGGGAAATCAGCCCCAGCATTTT. Translation: CASSQQGNQPQHF.

This clone has a count of ten or more. The rearrangement joins TRBV5-8 to TRBJ1-4; no firm D call. The CDR3 contains 14 residues. The germline gives CDR1 SGHTS, CDR2 YDEGEE. Trimming shortened V by 1 base and J by 7 bases, and 11 bases separated the two germline ends. The CDR3 DNA sequence: TGTGCCAGCAGCTTGCGGGGATCTAGTGAAAAACTGTTTTTT. Protein sequence: CASSLRGSSEKLFF.

This clone is labeled as medium-sized. V is TRBV29-1 and J is TRBJ2-7; D could derive from TRBD1 or TRBD2 (6 bases each). This CDR3 spans 11 amino acids. The V end lost 6 bases, the J end lost 3 bases, and 9 bases lay between the germline ends. Germline V gives CDR1 SQVTM, CDR2 ANQGSEA. CDR3 nucleotide sequence: TGCAGCGTCGGAGGGGGCTACGAGCAGTACTTC. Translating gives CSVGGGYEQYF.